This T cell receptor beta chain was profiled in a study of spatial heterogeneity in lung cancer. Whole-study context: Averaged across combinations, each unique TCR and UMI pairing appeared more than ten times in raw reads, which were uncorrected.

TCRdb called the 5' RACE reads again in MiXCR, with one record for every CDR3 protein. Here the sample spans approximately 100,000 distinct CDR3 sequences, approximately 19% being singletons. Time point in this sample: blood at routine non-recurrence follow-up after resection. Whole RNA obtained from tumor, nontumor lung or frozen PBMC underwent sequencing without sorting. Findings and caveats of the study: Relative to follow-up, resection was when ubiquitous expanded tumor TCRs appeared more in blood.

This clonotype has at least ten counts. Its antigen remains unidentified. Between the trimmed V and J ends, which lost 5 bases and 4 bases, there was a span of 12 bases. The CDR3 consists of 14 residues. The chain uses TRBV12-3 or TRBV12-4 and TRBJ1-5, with D tentatively TRBD1 (6 bases). The sequences come from PBMCs, collected at follow-up. This TCR was sampled from a male donor with early-stage non-small cell lung cancer. For the CDR3, the DNA is TGTGCCAGCAGTCTTGGGGACACTAATCAGCCCCAGCATTTT. This codes for CASSLGDTNQPQHF.